The 21 T cell receptor beta chains given below trace back to one sample, sequenced in a study of T cell repertoires in aging, cancer and after chemotherapy. Multiplex touch-down PCR with TRB-A/B primers amplified rearranged V-D-J TRB sequences. TCRdb reprocessed the multiplex PCR reads with MiXCR, giving one entry per CDR3 protein. This table has 9,000 to 13,000 distinct CDR3 sequences, around a third appearing once. The template was genomic DNA from peripheral blood, not RNA. The sequenced material came from blood. The receptors stem from a human donor in good health. The donor label of this sample is uncertain.

This chain connects TRBV5-4 to TRBJ2-2; 7 bases line up with TRBD1. Germline CDR1 SGHNT, CDR2 YYREEE (reference sequence). This CDR3 region has 14 residues. V was pared by 4 bases and J by 6 bases, with 6 bases of the junction left unmatched. The CDR3: CASSSTQGAGELFF. In nucleotides, the CDR3 is TGTGCCAGCAGCAGTACCCAGGGGGCCGGGGAGCTGTTTTTT.

As DNA, the CDR3 is TGTGCCAGCAGCAACCGGGACAGGAACTATGGCTACACCTTC. Translating it yields CASSNRDRNYGYTF. This chain connects TRBV11-1 to TRBJ1-2, with 8 bases that match TRBD1. Losses at the gene ends were 5 bases for V and 2 bases for J; bases not matched to a gene: 4. The CDR3 is 14 amino acids. CDR1 is SGHAT, CDR2 FQDESV, per germline (reference sequence).

This clonotype came up a few times. The V gene is TRBV6-1, the J gene TRBJ1-5; D remains unclear. The CDR3 consists of 11 residues. Trimming pared 3 bases from V and 7 bases from J, leaving 4 bases between. Germline V gives CDR1 MNHNS, CDR2 SASEGT. CDR3 protein: CASSEGQPQHF. For the CDR3, the DNA is TGTGCCAGCAGTGAGGGGCAGCCCCAGCATTTT.

This clonotype was observed a few times. V is TRBV5-1 and J is TRBJ2-1; D possibly corresponds to TRBD1 (6 bases). V lost 4 bases and J 0 bases, leaving 14 bases between the germline ends. This CDR3 has 16 residues. CDR1 is SGHRS and CDR2 is YFSETQ in the germline V gene. In DNA, the CDR3 is TGCGCCAGCAGCGTCTGGGGGCTGAGCTCCTACAATGAGCAGTTCTTC. Translation: CASSVWGLSSYNEQFF.

This clonotype appeared a few times. The CDR3 nucleotides are TGCAGTGCTAGAGGGGAGGCACTGGAGAGGCAGTATTTT. Translation gives CSARGEALERQYF. V is TRBV20-1 and J is TRBJ2-3; D is perhaps TRBD2 (6 bases). From germline, CDR1 is DFQATT and CDR2 SNEGSKA (reference sequence). The CDR3 sequence is 13 residues long. V was pared by 1 base and J by 11 bases, with 16 bases between.

The chain employs TRBV5-6 and TRBJ1-1; D uncertain. V lost 1 base, J lost 0 bases, and 13 bases lay in between. Germline-derived CDR1 and CDR2 are SGHDT and YYEEEE. This CDR3 region has 16 residues. CDR3 bases: TGTGCCAGCAGCTTGTTGTGGGGATCCATGAACACTGAAGCTTTCTTT. Amino acid sequence: CASSLLWGSMNTEAFF.

There are a few counts of this clonotype. The CDR3 sequence is CASSSRLGSGGADNEQFF. The CDR3 DNA reads as TGTGCCAGCTCTTCCAGATTGGGTAGCGGGGGGGCCGACAATGAGCAGTTCTTC. The V gene is TRBV18, the J gene TRBJ2-1; 11 bases match TRBD2. The germline CDR1 and CDR2 sequences are KGHSH and LQKENI. CDR3 length equals 18 residues. V lost 6 bases to trimming and J lost 5 bases; unmatched junction nucleotides: 15.

The chain is built from TRBV7-9 and TRBJ2-2; maybe TRBD2 (5 bases). CDR3 length equals 17 residues. Germline loops: CDR1 SEHNR, CDR2 FQNEAQ (reference sequence). V lost 0 bases and J 5 bases, leaving 16 bases between the germline ends. In DNA, the CDR3 is TGTGCCAGCAGCTTAGCCCACAGCGGAGATGGGACCGGGGAGCTGTTTTTT. It yields the protein CASSLAHSGDGTGELFF.

V usage is TRBV6-5 and J usage is TRBJ1-2; 7 bases agree with TRBD1. In germline, CDR1 is MNHEY, CDR2 SVGAGI. V shed 1 base, J shed 3 bases, and the junction held 11 bases outside the gene matches. This CDR3 spans 17 amino acids. CDR3 bases: TGTGCCAGCAGTTACTTCTTTGACAGGGTGGGTGACTATGGCTACACCTTC. This translates into CASSYFFDRVGDYGYTF.

Within the sample, this clonotype is medium-sized. This chain links TRBV6-5 with TRBJ2-5, with 9 bases that match TRBD2. J lost 2 bases, V lost 2 bases, and 3 bases had no gene match. Germline V gene lookup returns CDR1 MNHEY and CDR2 SVGAGI. This CDR3 has 15 amino acids. This chain's CDR3 is CASSYPLAGQETQYF. CDR3 sequence (DNA): TGTGCCAGCAGTTACCCTCTAGCGGGGCAAGAGACCCAGTACTTC.

For the CDR3, the DNA is TGTGCCAGCAGCTTAGGGGAGGGCTACGAGCAGTACTTC. Protein product: CASSLGEGYEQYF. The chain joins TRBV7-6 to TRBJ2-7; 7 nucleotides match TRBD2. The CDR3 covers 13 residues. The V gene's germline CDR1 is SGHVS and CDR2 FNYEAQ. V was clipped by 1 base and J by 3 bases; unmatched bases: 0.

The chain uses TRBV11-2 and TRBJ2-7; 7 bases are a match to TRBD2. V shed 5 bases, J shed 3 bases, and the junction held 4 bases outside the gene matches. CDR3 size: 13 residues. CDR1 SGHAT and CDR2 FQNNGV come from the germline V gene. The CDR3 DNA reads TGTGCCAGCAGCCTACTAGCGAACTACGAGCAGTACTTC. Amino acids: CASSLLANYEQYF.

By share, this clonotype ranks as medium-sized. The chain carries TRBV6-4 and TRBJ1-1, with a tentative D call TRBD1 (5 bases). Germline V gives CDR1 MRHNA, CDR2 SNTAGT. The CDR3 has 13 residues. With 3 bases removed from V and 1 base from J, the gap between germline ends came to 6 bases. CDR3 in DNA: TGTGCCAGCAGTGAGGGGGAGAACACTGAAGCTTTCTTT. Translating it yields CASSEGENTEAFF.

The chain recombines TRBV6-2 or TRBV6-3 with TRBJ1-5; TRBD1 agrees at 7 bases. This CDR3 contains 14 residues. Losses at the gene ends were 6 bases for V and 7 bases for J; bases not matched to a gene: 9. In germline, CDR1 is MNHEY, CDR2 SVGEGT. The chain's CDR3 is CASSNPGQAQPQHF. The CDR3 coding sequence is TGTGCCAGCAGCAACCCCGGACAGGCCCAGCCCCAGCATTTT.

The gene calls are TRBV6-5 and TRBJ2-5; the D call may be TRBD1 or TRBD2 (6 bases each). CDR1 is MNHEY and CDR2 is SVGAGI in the germline V gene. The V and J ends lost 6 bases and 2 bases respectively, with 16 bases between them. This CDR3 region has 15 residues. This chain's CDR3 is CASSSETRGQETQYF. The CDR3 DNA sequence: TGTGCCAGCAGCTCAGAGACTAGGGGGCAAGAGACCCAGTACTTC.

The chain employs TRBV6-6 and TRBJ2-2; 8 positions match TRBD1. Germline V CDR1 and CDR2: MNHNY, SVGAGI (reference sequence). The CDR3 contains 15 residues. Losses at the gene ends were 10 bases for V and 4 bases for J; bases not matched to a gene: 11. CDR3 amino acids: CAIKFMTGATGELFF. The CDR3 nucleotides are TGTGCCATCAAATTTATGACAGGGGCCACCGGGGAGCTGTTTTTT.

This clonotype ranks as medium-sized (0.01 to 0.1%). The chain recombines TRBV27 with TRBJ2-5; D gene ambiguous. CDR1 is MNHEY and CDR2 is SMNVEV in the germline V gene (reference sequence). The V end lost 6 bases, the J end lost 4 bases, and 15 bases lay between the germline ends. This CDR3 is 14 amino acids long. The CDR3 loop reads CASSHIPTGETQYF. Written as DNA, the CDR3 is TGTGCCAGCAGCCACATCCCCACGGGAGAGACCCAGTACTTC.

This chain uses TRBV5-4 with TRBJ1-1; D perhaps matches TRBD1 (5 bases). The V end was cut by 3 bases, the J end by 0 bases, with 9 bases between. This CDR3 has 14 amino acids. CDR1 is SGHNT and CDR2 is YYREEE in the germline V gene (reference sequence). Here the CDR3 reads CASSSQAVNTEAFF. For the CDR3, the DNA is TGTGCCAGCAGCTCACAGGCCGTGAACACTGAAGCTTTCTTT.

This clonotype is deemed medium-sized. The rearrangement links TRBV27 to TRBJ2-7, with D tentatively TRBD2 (6 bases). Trimming removed 6 bases at V and 5 bases at J, with 11 bases between. The germline V gene encodes CDR1 MNHEY and CDR2 SMNVEV (reference sequence). The CDR3 runs 12 residues. The CDR3 protein is CASRIGGNEQYF. The CDR3 DNA reads TGTGCCAGCAGAATAGGAGGGAACGAGCAGTACTTC.

The V gene is TRBV7-2, the J gene TRBJ1-1; possibly TRBD1 for D (5 bases). The CDR3 is 14 amino acids. V was pared by 5 bases and J by 5 bases, with 15 bases between. CDR1 is SGHTA, CDR2 FQGNSA, per germline. CDR3 residues: CASSGAGRGTEAFF. The CDR3 nucleotides are TGTGCCAGCAGCGGTGCAGGGAGAGGTACTGAAGCTTTCTTT.

Judged by abundance, this clonotype is medium-sized. The DNA for the CDR3 is TGCAGCGTTGATAGCGGGACTAGCGGGAGCAATGAGCAGTTCTTC. Translation gives CSVDSGTSGSNEQFF. The chain is built from TRBV29-1 and TRBJ2-1, with 14 bases matching TRBD2. V gave up 3 bases and J gave up 6 bases; unmatched junction bases: 4. The CDR3 has 15 amino acids. The germline gives CDR1 SQVTM, CDR2 ANQGSEA.